The next 17 T cell receptor beta chains were all read from a single sample in a study of cytomegalovirus exposure and HLA in healthy donors. The study ran its PCR with 60 Vbeta and 13 Jbeta primers. The table came from immunoSEQ multiplex PCR; TCRdb's copy has only in-frame clones and leaves some out. Among about 120,000 clones, about 80% were seen once, and the ten largest hold roughly 3%. Sequencing was done on a sample of PBMCs. The receptors were gathered from a female donor in good health and CMV-seronegative.

V usage is TRBV5-4 and J usage is TRBJ1-1; 9 bases are shared with TRBD1. The V segment lost 2 bases and the J segment 0 bases; nucleotides outside the gene matches: 2. The CDR3 sequence is 15 residues long. The V gene's germline CDR1 is SGHNT and CDR2 YYREEE (reference sequence). The CDR3 sequence is CASSFRDRVNTEAFF. The CDR3 nucleotides are TGTGCCAGCAGCTTCCGGGACAGGGTGAACACTGAAGCTTTCTTT.

The rearrangement joins TRBV5-6 to TRBJ1-2; 11 bases align to TRBD1. The CDR3 spans 17 residues. In germline, CDR1 is SGHDT, CDR2 YYEEEE. The V and J ends lost 1 base and 8 bases, in that order; junction bases with no gene match: 13. CDR3 nucleotide sequence: TGTGCCAGCAGCTTGTCTCCTCGGGACAGGGGGGTAGAGGGCTACACCTTC. It is translated as CASSLSPRDRGVEGYTF.

This clone showed up just once. The chain combines TRBV5-1 with TRBJ1-4, with 11 bases lining up with TRBD1. V gave up 5 bases and J gave up 5 bases; unmatched junction bases: 5. The CDR3 is 15 amino acids. CDR1 is SGHRS and CDR2 is YFSETQ in the germline V gene. This chain's CDR3 is CASRPGQGGNEKLFF. CDR3 DNA: TGCGCCAGCAGACCGGGACAGGGGGGGAATGAAAAACTGTTTTTT.

The chain employs TRBV13 and TRBJ2-5, with TRBD2 matching over 9 bases. The CDR3 runs 16 residues. Germline assignment: CDR1 PRHDT and CDR2 FYEKMQ (reference sequence). The V segment lost 2 bases and the J segment 4 bases; nucleotides outside the gene matches: 8. The CDR3 protein is CASSLLAGPSAETQYF. DNA of the CDR3: TGTGCCAGCAGCTTACTAGCGGGGCCCTCGGCAGAGACCCAGTACTTC.

The V and J genes are TRBV16 and TRBJ1-5; D is undetermined. The CDR3 spans 14 residues. The germline V and J ends were trimmed by 0 bases and 4 bases, with 7 bases remaining between them. Per the germline V gene, CDR1 is KGHSY and CDR2 is FQNENV. In DNA form, the CDR3 reads TGTGCCAGCAGCCAATCGACGGGAAATCAGCCCCAGCATTTT. Residues: CASSQSTGNQPQHF. The variable domain in full, with the rest retrieved from reference TRBV16 and TRBJ1-5, is GEEVAQTPKHLVRGEGQKAKLYCAPIKGHSYVFWYQQVLKNEFKFLISFQNENVFDETGMPKERFSAKCLPNSPCSLEIQATKLEDSAVYFCASSQSTGNQPQHFGDGTRLSIL.

Regarding this clone: Mismatch with germline at one junction end may stem from a read error. This sequence joins TRBV2 and TRBJ1-3; TRBD1 agrees at 7 bases. The CDR3 runs 14 residues. Germline V gene sequence: CDR1 SNHLY, CDR2 FYNNEI. CDR3 nucleotides: TGTGCCAGCAGTGGACAGGGCTCTGGAAGCACCATATATTTT. Translating gives CASSGQGSGSTIYF.

V usage is TRBV5-5 and J usage is TRBJ1-2; 8 bases fit TRBD1. The CDR3 consists of 12 residues. Unmatched junction bases numbered 3, after V lost 3 bases and J lost 8 bases. The germline CDR1 and CDR2 sequences are SGHKS and YYEKEE (reference sequence). The CDR3 DNA sequence: TGTGCCAGCAGCTCTGCAGGGGGCGGCTACACCTTC. Residues: CASSSAGGGYTF.

CDR3 sequence (DNA): TGTGCCAGCAGCGCGCCGGGACAGGGGGCCTACGAGCAGTACTTC. This sequence encodes CASSAPGQGAYEQYF. V is TRBV9 and J is TRBJ2-7; TRBD1 matches at 11 bases. Germline V gene data show CDR1 as SGDLS and CDR2 as YYNGEE. The ends lost 3 bases at V and 2 bases at J; junction bases unmatched: 4. CDR3 length: 15 residues. Filled out from reference TRBV9 and TRBJ2-7, the complete variable domain reads DSGVTQTPKHLITATGQRVTLRCSPRSGDLSVYWYQQSLDQGLQFLIQYYNGEERAKGNILERFSAQQFPDLHSELNLSSLELGDSALYFCASSAPGQGAYEQYFGPGTRLTVT.

V and J are TRBV9 and TRBJ2-5; D possibly corresponds to TRBD2 (6 bases). There are 15 residues in the CDR3. Between the trimmed V and J ends, which lost 0 bases and 5 bases, there was a span of 14 bases. Germline V gene data show CDR1 as SGDLS and CDR2 as YYNGEE. This CDR3 is CASSVGGSGGETQYF. CDR3 sequence (DNA): TGTGCCAGCAGCGTAGGAGGGAGCGGAGGGGAGACCCAGTACTTC.

This clone was seen a handful of times. The J gene is TRBJ1-1, the V gene TRBV7-3; D gene ambiguous. Germline loops: CDR1 SGHTA, CDR2 FQGTGA. CDR3 length equals 14 residues. Trimming removed 1 base from V and 3 bases from J, with 9 bases in between. The CDR3 nucleotides read TGTGCCAGCAGCTTAAATCCCACGGACACTGAAGCTTTCTTT. Protein: CASSLNPTDTEAFF.

This chain connects TRBV6-1 to TRBJ1-2, with 9 bases lining up with TRBD1. Germline CDR1 reads MNHNS; CDR2 reads SASEGT. CDR3 length: 15 residues. The junction had 5 bases not matched to a gene; V was cut back by 4 bases and J by 2 bases. The CDR3 nucleotides read TGTGCCAGCAGTGCCGGGACAGGGAGGAACTATGGCTACACCTTC. Translating gives CASSAGTGRNYGYTF.

This chain uses TRBV11-3 with TRBJ1-6; D unclear. The CDR3 is 13 amino acids. Germline CDR1 reads SGHNT; CDR2 reads YENEEA. Trimming shortened V by 1 base and J by 6 bases, and 4 bases separated the two germline ends. The CDR3 sequence: CASSLGVNSPLHF. Here the CDR3 DNA reads TGTGCCAGCAGCTTAGGAGTTAATTCACCCCTCCACTTT.

J is TRBJ2-5 and V is TRBV5-4; D may be TRBD2 (5 bases). The V end was cut by 4 bases, the J end by 1 base, with 14 bases between. The CDR3 has 15 amino acids. Germline CDR1 reads SGHNT; CDR2 reads YYREEE (reference sequence). This CDR3 reads CASSRVSSGQETQYF. CDR3 sequence (DNA): TGTGCCAGCAGCCGGGTGAGCAGCGGCCAAGAGACCCAGTACTTC.

This clone turned up a few times. The rearrangement links TRBV4-1 to TRBJ2-7, with D possibly TRBD1 on 6 matching bases. The CDR3 loop spans 15 amino acids. The ends were cut back, 0 bases at V and 2 bases at J, with 11 bases in the middle. Germline V gives CDR1 MGHRA, CDR2 YSYEKL. The DNA of the CDR3 is TGCGCCAGCAGCCAAGAAGGCAGGGGAACCTACGAGCAGTACTTC. Amino acid sequence: CASSQEGRGTYEQYF.

This clone has more than one count but fewer than ten. The J gene is TRBJ2-1, the V gene TRBV4-2, with TRBD1 matching over 9 bases. Trimming at V came to 3 bases and at J to 10 bases, leaving 1 base not matched to a gene. Germline CDR1 is LGHNA and CDR2 is YNFKEQ. This CDR3 contains 12 residues. CDR3 residues: CASSQTGGEQFF. CDR3 nucleotides: TGTGCCAGCAGCCAGACAGGGGGGGAGCAGTTCTTC.

This chain connects TRBV18 to TRBJ1-1; 7 nucleotides agree with TRBD1. J was trimmed by 7 bases and V by 0 bases; bases with no gene match: 2. Germline CDR1 reads KGHSH; CDR2 reads LQKENI. The length of the CDR3 is 13 residues. The CDR3 coding sequence is TGTGCCAGCTCACCACCGGGACAGCTTGAAGCTTTCTTT. Amino acids: CASSPPGQLEAFF.

The V call is TRBV2, the J call TRBJ1-1; D perhaps matches TRBD1 (5 bases). The V end was cut by 4 bases, the J end by 4 bases, with 16 bases between. The CDR3 has 15 residues. The germline V gene has CDR1 SNHLY and CDR2 FYNNEI. Here the CDR3 reads CASSVSNRPGTEAFF. The CDR3 DNA reads as TGTGCCAGCAGTGTTTCGAACAGGCCGGGCACTGAAGCTTTCTTT.